The 25 T cell receptor beta chains below all came from one sample that was sequenced in a study of T cells in Graves' hyperthyroidism and ophthalmopathy (dated by TCRdb to about 2019). The library was generated by multiplex PCR. The instrument was an Illumina HiSeq 2000. The TCR beta CDR3 regions were amplified from RNA transcripts. A first-round RT-PCR of the TCR CDR3 used the HTBI primer set with the Qiagen OneStep RT-PCR kit. TCRdb reworked the public reads: Q25 trimming with fastp, MiXCR clone assembly, productive beta chains retained. Duplicate CDR3 protein sequences are folded into a single record with the most common DNA and genes. The sample yields some 720,000 distinct CDR3 sequences; less than 20% were counted once. The ten largest clonotypes hold around 8% of the sample. Source material: blood. The receptor source for this set is a young man with Graves' hyperthyroidism.

This chain links TRBV19 with TRBJ2-5; 13 bases fit TRBD2. Trimming took 5 bases from V and 6 from J; bases not matched to a gene: 9. The CDR3 covers 16 residues. Per the germline V gene, CDR1 is LNHDA and CDR2 is SQIVND (reference sequence). The CDR3 region has the DNA TGTGCCAGTAGTGCCTTACTAGCGGGAGGGATAAAGACCCAGTACTTC. Translated: CASSALLAGGIKTQYF.

This clonotype was seen ten or more times. The chain carries TRBV12-3 or TRBV12-4 and TRBJ2-2; possible D gene TRBD2, 5 bases. Deletions cut 6 bases from V and 3 bases from J, with 11 bases between. The CDR3 extends over 14 amino acids. CDR3 sequence reads: CASSRPRDTGELFF. The DNA for the CDR3 is TGTGCCAGCAGCCGGCCGCGGGACACCGGGGAGCTGTTTTTT.

The V call is TRBV5-1, the J call TRBJ2-7, with 7 bases fitting TRBD1. CDR1 is SGHRS, CDR2 YFSETQ, per germline. The CDR3 sequence is 14 residues long. With V trimmed by 4 bases and J by 2 bases, 6 bases remained unmatched. The CDR3 DNA sequence: TGCGCCAGCAGCCCATCCGGGACAGCCTACGAGCAGTACTTC. Protein product: CASSPSGTAYEQYF.

This clonotype was detected a few times. This rearrangement joins TRBV10-3 to TRBJ1-1; 7 bases align to TRBD1. Germline V gene sequence: CDR1 ENHRY, CDR2 SYGVKD. The CDR3 is 15 amino acids. The V segment lost 10 bases and the J segment 1 base; nucleotides outside the gene matches: 12. The CDR3 region is CATITLTGTNTEAFF. CDR3 DNA: TGTGCCACAATAACCCTGACAGGGACGAACACTGAAGCTTTCTTT.

The sample holds many counts of this clonotype. The chain joins TRBV7-9 to TRBJ2-2; possibly TRBD1 or TRBD2 for D (6 bases each). Between the trimmed V and J ends, which lost 7 bases and 5 bases, there was a span of 14 bases. Germline CDR1 and CDR2: SEHNR and FQNEAQ (reference sequence). This CDR3 has 14 residues. The CDR3 protein is CASTKGGMTGELFF. The CDR3 DNA reads TGTGCCAGCACCAAAGGGGGGATGACCGGGGAGCTGTTTTTT.

This clonotype was detected ten times or more. The V and J genes are TRBV7-9 and TRBJ2-5; 10 nucleotides align to TRBD2. V lost 1 base to trimming and J lost 7 bases; unmatched junction nucleotides: 9. Germline V gene sequence: CDR1 SEHNR, CDR2 FQNEAQ (reference sequence). The CDR3 runs to 16 residues. In nucleotides, the CDR3 is TGTGCCAGCAGCTTAGAGCCAGCGGGAGGGCCGGGGACCCAGTACTTC. Protein sequence: CASSLEPAGGPGTQYF.

The chain has TRBV7-9 and TRBJ2-5; D not resolved. Germline values: CDR1 SEHNR, CDR2 FQNEAQ (reference sequence). Trimming removed 3 bases at V and 1 base at J, with 12 bases between. The CDR3 sequence is 15 residues long. The CDR3 nucleotides read TGTGCCAGCAGCTTTCCCTCCTCCTCCCAAGAGACCCAGTACTTC. It codes for CASSFPSSSQETQYF.

This clonotype was seen ten or more times. This sequence joins TRBV28 and TRBJ1-2, with 8 bases matching TRBD1. The trim removed 6 bases at V and 2 bases at J, leaving 5 bases unmatched. Germline lookup yields CDR1 MDHEN and CDR2 SYDVKM. The CDR3 extends over 14 amino acids. The CDR3 DNA is TGTGCCAGCAGCGGACAGGGAAAGAACTATGGCTACACCTTC. It translates to CASSGQGKNYGYTF.

In its sample, this clonotype was seen many times. The CDR3 nucleotides read TGTGCCAGCAGCCCAAGGACCGGCGCTGAAGCTTTCTTT. Translating gives CASSPRTGAEAFF. The chain joins TRBV7-2 to TRBJ1-1; no definite D call. The CDR3 is made up of 13 amino acids. Germline CDR1 is SGHTA and CDR2 is FQGNSA. The germline V and J ends were trimmed by 5 bases and 6 bases, with 13 bases remaining between them.

This clonotype was found many times. The genes are TRBV18 and TRBJ2-3; possibly TRBD2 for D (5 bases). V shed 3 bases and J shed 4 bases, with 14 bases lying between them. Germline V gene sequence: CDR1 KGHSH, CDR2 LQKENI. The length of the CDR3 is 15 residues. DNA for the CDR3: TGTGCCAGCTCACCCCTGAGGGCCCAATCAGATACGCAGTATTTT. It codes for CASSPLRAQSDTQYF. Full variable domain (remainder filled in from reference TRBV18 and TRBJ2-3): NAGVMQNPRHLVRRRGQEARLRCSPMKGHSHVYWYRQLPEEGLKFMVYLQKENIIDESGMPKERFSAEFPKEGPSILRIQQVVRGDSAAYFCASSPLRAQSDTQYFGPGTRLTVL.

This clonotype was observed at least ten times. This chain links TRBV3-1 with TRBJ1-1; D remains ambiguous. CDR1 and CDR2 from the germline V gene are LGHDT and YNNKEL (reference sequence). CDR3 length: 12 residues. The CDR3 is CVKAEMNTEAFF. In DNA form, the CDR3 reads TGTGTAAAAGCGGAAATGAACACTGAAGCTTTCTTT.

This clonotype was counted many times. The chain has TRBV12-3 or TRBV12-4 and TRBJ2-1, with 10 bases identical to TRBD1. V lost 3 bases and J lost 8; bases outside the gene matches: 4. This CDR3 comprises 14 residues. CDR3 in amino acids: CASSFDRGLDEQFF. The CDR3 DNA sequence: TGTGCCAGCAGTTTCGACAGGGGGCTCGATGAGCAGTTCTTC.

This clonotype has ten or more counts. CDR3 loop: CATSDLQGGRNTGELFF. The DNA for the CDR3 is TGTGCCACCAGTGATTTGCAAGGAGGGAGGAACACCGGGGAGCTGTTTTTT. The chain has TRBV24-1 and TRBJ2-2, with D perhaps TRBD2 (6 bases). Per the germline V gene, CDR1 is KGHDR and CDR2 is SFDVKD. The CDR3 has 17 residues. The V gene lost 0 bases and the J gene lost 1 base, with 11 bases spanning the gap.

The genes are TRBV12-3 or TRBV12-4 and TRBJ2-7; D might be TRBD1 (5 bases). This CDR3 region has 14 residues. V was shortened by 7 bases and J by 2 bases, with 15 bases between the two germline ends. CDR3 DNA sequence: TGTGCCAGCACCACCGGACAACCACCCTACGAGCAGTACTTC. Its protein is CASTTGQPPYEQYF.

The chain combines TRBV29-1 with TRBJ1-1; D might be TRBD1 (5 bases). The CDR3 runs 16 residues. The germline CDR1 and CDR2 sequences are SQVTM and ANQGSEA. Trimming shortened V by 1 base and J by 3 bases, and 18 bases separated the two germline ends. The CDR3 protein is CSVEVLGEEAYTEAFF. For the CDR3, the DNA is TGCAGCGTTGAAGTACTGGGGGAGGAGGCGTACACTGAAGCTTTCTTT.

This clonotype was seen at least ten times. V and J are TRBV28 and TRBJ2-7; TRBD2 agrees at 11 bases. This CDR3 is 17 amino acids long. The germline V gene has CDR1 MDHEN and CDR2 SYDVKM. J lost 1 base, V lost 4 bases, and 9 bases had no gene match. In DNA form, the CDR3 reads TGTGCCAGCAGTTCTTACCGACTAGCGGGACCATCCTACGAGCAGTACTTC. Translation: CASSSYRLAGPSYEQYF.

The chain couples TRBV27 to TRBJ2-2; D is unresolved. The CDR3 is made up of 14 amino acids. Between the trimmed V and J ends, which lost 5 bases and 1 base, there was a span of 8 bases. In germline, CDR1 is MNHEY, CDR2 SMNVEV (reference sequence). As DNA, the CDR3 is TGTGCCAGCAGTACAAGTTGGAACACCGGGGAGCTGTTTTTT. Protein product: CASSTSWNTGELFF.

The V call is TRBV20-1, the J call TRBJ2-7; TRBD2 might be the D (6 bases). The CDR3 runs to 15 residues. Germline V gene lookup returns CDR1 DFQATT and CDR2 SNEGSKA (reference sequence). V gave up 0 bases and J gave up 2 bases, with 14 bases separating them. CDR3 DNA sequence: TGCAGTGCTAGAGATTTGCGGGACGTAACCTACGAGCAGTACTTC. It yields the protein CSARDLRDVTYEQYF.

This clonotype was counted at least ten times. V and J are TRBV5-1 and TRBJ2-1; the D gene is possibly TRBD2 (6 bases). CDR3 size: 15 residues. Trimming took 8 bases from V and 2 from J, leaving 17 bases between them. Germline V lookup: CDR1 SGHRS, CDR2 YFSETQ. In DNA, the CDR3 is TGCGCCAGTAGATACGGGGGATTTACCTACAATGAGCAGTTCTTC. This gives the protein CASRYGGFTYNEQFF.

The V gene is TRBV6-1, the J gene TRBJ1-2; 7 bases align to TRBD1. With 0 bases clipped from V and 4 bases from J, the junction kept 8 bases outside the gene matches. CDR1 is MNHNS and CDR2 is SASEGT in the germline V gene. The CDR3 loop spans 16 amino acids. The CDR3 DNA sequence: TGTGCCAGCAGTGAAGCTCGTCCAGGGGGGGGCTATGGCTACACCTTC. Translation: CASSEARPGGGYGYTF.

The chain carries TRBV28 and TRBJ1-2, with D possibly being TRBD1 (6 bases). V lost 3 bases and J 4 bases, leaving 12 bases between the germline ends. Germline V gives CDR1 MDHEN, CDR2 SYDVKM. This CDR3 contains 14 residues. CDR3 in amino acids: CASSFDRSSYGYTF. The CDR3 DNA reads as TGTGCCAGCAGTTTCGACAGGTCCTCCTATGGCTACACCTTC.

This chain links TRBV25-1 with TRBJ2-2, with TRBD2 matching over 7 bases. Per germline, CDR1 MGHDK and CDR2 SYGVNS. The CDR3 loop spans 14 amino acids. J gave up 6 bases and V 6 bases, and 7 bases lay outside the gene matches. In DNA, the CDR3 is TGTGCCAGCAGGAAAGGACTAGGGGCCGGGGAGCTGTTTTTT. Translated: CASRKGLGAGELFF.

This chain links TRBV2 with TRBJ1-6; D gene uncertain. This CDR3 is 13 amino acids long. In germline, CDR1 is SNHLY, CDR2 FYNNEI. V was shortened by 4 bases and J by 6 bases, with 7 bases between the two germline ends. The CDR3 sequence: CASSATPNSPLHF. The CDR3 DNA follows: TGTGCCAGCAGTGCGACCCCTAATTCACCCCTCCACTTT.

This sequence joins TRBV24-1 and TRBJ2-3, with TRBD2 identical over 11 bases. CDR1 and CDR2 (germline): KGHDR, SFDVKD. The CDR3 length is 16 residues. J gave up 3 bases and V 7 bases, and 8 bases lay outside the gene matches. The CDR3 sequence: CATSELAGVRTDTQYF. The CDR3 DNA reads as TGTGCCACCAGCGAACTAGCGGGAGTAAGAACAGATACGCAGTATTTT.

This chain joins TRBV7-9 and TRBJ1-5; no clear D gene. In germline, CDR1 is SEHNR, CDR2 FQNEAQ (reference sequence). The V end lost 5 bases, the J end lost 5 bases, and 7 bases lay between the germline ends. This CDR3 is built from 12 residues. This chain's CDR3 is CASSEHHQPQHF. The CDR3 nucleotides are TGTGCCAGCAGCGAGCACCATCAGCCCCAGCATTTT.